What follows describes a single T cell receptor beta chain. During active infection, Seattle patients enrolled and were then monitored through disease. Original methodology: Scientists estimated how many nucleated cells there were by amplifying reference gene primers. Libraries were prepared by immunoSEQ multiplex PCR; TCRdb keeps only in-frame clonotypes and omits some of them. D and trimming come from the DNA, and the V and J calls and clone size come from that table. Here the sample spans under 550,000 clones, around 90% being singletons. These data originate in a study of blood T cell repertoires in COVID-19. Looking at the study overall: Sample material is recorded as cDNA or gDNA derived from T cells, B-cell-depleted T cells, or PBMCs.

Trimming took 2 bases from V and 2 from J; bases not matched to a gene: 3. In germline, CDR1 is MDHEN, CDR2 SYDVKM. The CDR3 is made up of 15 amino acids. The sequenced sample consisted of peripheral blood. This TCR derives from a man between 18 and 29 years old with COVID-19, enrolled during active disease. V is TRBV28 and J is TRBJ2-5; TRBD1 matches 9 bases. For the CDR3, the DNA is TGTGCCAGCAGTTTACCAGGACAGGGGCAAGAGACCCAGTACTTC. Amino acid sequence: CASSLPGQGQETQYF.